What follows are 30 T cell receptor beta chains derived from one specimen sequenced in a study of shared clonotypes between healthy human individuals. Here immunoSEQ multiplex PCR was the method, and the copy in TCRdb shows in-frame clones only, minus some. The sample contains about 450,000 clones, 79% of which appear only once. Sequencing used PBMCs. The receptors were sampled from a woman in her thirties or forties in good health. Some clones in this sample may be carry-over from other donors' samples.

The chain recombines TRBV6-4 with TRBJ2-2; 8 nucleotides match TRBD1. Germline trimming cut 4 bases from V and 5 bases from J; bases unmatched to any gene: 3. The germline V gene has CDR1 MRHNA and CDR2 SNTAGT. This CDR3 spans 14 amino acids. This chain's CDR3 is CASSGQGATGELFF. CDR3 nucleotide sequence: TGTGCCAGCAGTGGGCAGGGGGCGACCGGGGAGCTGTTTTTT.

The chain combines TRBV19 with TRBJ1-5; 7 bases align to TRBD1. Trimming took 3 bases from V and 3 from J; bases not matched to a gene: 8. The CDR3 loop spans 16 amino acids. Germline assignment: CDR1 LNHDA and CDR2 SQIVND (reference sequence). The CDR3: CASSISGTAYNQPQHF. For the CDR3, the DNA is TGTGCCAGTAGTATCTCAGGGACAGCTTACAATCAGCCCCAGCATTTT.

The sample holds a few counts of this clone. This chain links TRBV9 with TRBJ1-4, with a weak D call TRBD1 (6 bases). Trimming stripped 3 bases from V and 4 bases from J, with 16 bases between. Germline V lookup: CDR1 SGDLS, CDR2 YYNGEE. This CDR3 has 16 residues. In nucleotides, the CDR3 is TGTGCCAGCAGCGACTCACCGGGACAAGATAATGAAAAACTGTTTTTT. Encoded protein: CASSDSPGQDNEKLFF. Combining the CDR3 with reference TRBV9 and TRBJ1-4 gives the whole variable domain DSGVTQTPKHLITATGQRVTLRCSPRSGDLSVYWYQQSLDQGLQFLIQYYNGEERAKGNILERFSAQQFPDLHSELNLSSLELGDSALYFCASSDSPGQDNEKLFFGSGTQLSVL.

This clone was picked up a small number of times. V usage is TRBV29-1 and J usage is TRBJ2-5; 8 bases are shared with TRBD2. This CDR3 spans 12 amino acids. J lost 5 bases, V lost 4 bases, and 3 bases had no gene match. Germline V gene data show CDR1 as SQVTM and CDR2 as ANQGSEA. The CDR3 loop reads CSVGGGRETQYF. The CDR3 DNA follows: TGCAGCGTTGGAGGCGGGAGGGAGACCCAGTACTTC.

In its sample, this clone was seen a few times. The V gene is TRBV7-2, the J gene TRBJ2-3, with 14 bases fitting TRBD2. Per germline, CDR1 SGHTA and CDR2 FQGNSA. CDR3 length: 17 amino acids. V shed 4 bases and J 4 bases; nucleotides not matched to a gene: 7. In DNA, the CDR3 is TGTGCCAGCAGCTCCTTTGGGACTAGCGGGAGCGCAGATACGCAGTATTTT. This codes for CASSSFGTSGSADTQYF.

The V and J genes are TRBV5-1 and TRBJ2-3, with 13 positions matching TRBD2. V shed 3 bases, J shed 1 base, and the junction held 20 bases outside the gene matches. This CDR3 has 22 amino acids. Germline CDR1 SGHRS, CDR2 YFSETQ. CDR3 DNA sequence: TGCGCCAGCAGCTGGGGACAGGGGCGGACTAGCGGGAGAGGGAGTGGCACAGATACGCAGTATTTT. It translates to CASSWGQGRTSGRGSGTDTQYF.

V usage is TRBV7-8 and J usage is TRBJ2-2; D perhaps matches TRBD2 (6 bases). CDR1 is SGHVS and CDR2 is FQNEAQ in the germline V gene. V lost 5 bases and J 4 bases, leaving 14 bases between the germline ends. CDR3 size: 15 residues. This chain's CDR3 is CASSGTGVGTGELFF. The CDR3 nucleotides are TGTGCCAGCAGCGGAACGGGAGTGGGCACCGGGGAGCTGTTTTTT.

The chain links TRBV18 to TRBJ2-7; 7 bases agree with TRBD1. The V gene end was trimmed by 3 bases and the J gene end by 7 bases; junction bases not matched to a gene: 12. Germline V gene data show CDR1 as KGHSH and CDR2 as LQKENI. The CDR3 consists of 15 residues. CDR3 loop: CASSPTQGSPREQYF. The CDR3 bases are TGTGCCAGCTCACCTACACAGGGGTCCCCTAGGGAGCAGTACTTC.

This rearrangement joins TRBV5-4 to TRBJ2-7; possible D gene TRBD2, 6 bases. Germline V gene sequence: CDR1 SGHNT, CDR2 YYREEE (reference sequence). Trimming left V 4 bases short and J 6 bases short, with 14 bases between. The CDR3 sequence is 13 residues long. The CDR3 DNA reads as TGTGCCAGCAGCCAAGGAGGGCCGATCGAGCAGTACTTC. This gives the protein CASSQGGPIEQYF.

This clone was recorded only once. The V and J genes are TRBV28 and TRBJ2-7; D might be TRBD2 (5 bases). CDR1 is MDHEN and CDR2 is SYDVKM in the germline V gene. V lost 2 bases to trimming and J lost 7 bases, with 12 bases between them. The CDR3 has 13 residues. DNA of the CDR3: TGTGCCAGCAGTTTACAGCGGACGGGGGAGCAGTACTTC. This translates into CASSLQRTGEQYF.

This chain connects TRBV4-2 to TRBJ2-7, with TRBD1 matching 11 bases. The CDR3 contains 15 residues. J lost 7 bases, V lost 2 bases, and 7 bases had no gene match. CDR1 LGHNA and CDR2 YNFKEQ come from the germline V gene. The CDR3 reads CASSQPGQGAGEQYF. The CDR3 bases are TGTGCCAGCAGCCAACCCGGACAGGGGGCGGGGGAGCAGTACTTC.

The V gene is TRBV18, the J gene TRBJ2-1; TRBD2 aligns across 7 bases. V shed 5 bases, J shed 2 bases, and the junction held 12 bases outside the gene matches. The germline gives CDR1 KGHSH, CDR2 LQKENI. The CDR3 runs 17 residues. The CDR3 region has the DNA TGTGCCAGCTCATCCCGCCTTGCGGGAGCCACCTACAATGAGCAGTTCTTC. It encodes CASSSRLAGATYNEQFF.

J is TRBJ2-3 and V is TRBV15; D gene unclear. Between the trimmed V and J ends, which lost 0 bases and 10 bases, there was a span of 17 bases. The germline V gene encodes CDR1 LNHNV and CDR2 YYDKDF (reference sequence). The CDR3 runs 15 residues. CDR3 amino acids: CATSRDGVTLMAQYF. The DNA of the CDR3 is TGTGCCACCAGCAGAGATGGGGTGACATTGATGGCGCAGTATTTT.

Only one count was recorded for this clone. The gene calls are TRBV19 and TRBJ2-7; TRBD1 or TRBD2 may be the D gene (5 bases each). V lost 3 bases to trimming and J lost 1 base, with 10 bases between them. This CDR3 region has 14 residues. The germline CDR1 and CDR2 sequences are LNHDA and SQIVND (reference sequence). The CDR3 DNA follows: TGTGCCAGTAGTATCCGGGACGGATCCTACGAGCAGTACTTC. Protein product: CASSIRDGSYEQYF. Using reference TRBV19 and TRBJ2-7 for the parts outside the CDR3, the full variable domain is DGGITQSPKYLFRKEGQNVTLSCEQNLNHDAMYWYRQDPGQGLRLIYYSQIVNDFQKGDIAEGYSVSREKKESFPLTVTSAQKNPTAFYLCASSIRDGSYEQYFGPGTRLTVT.

The CDR3 region is CASSSGGLNYGYTF. The CDR3, as DNA: TGTGCCAGCAGTTCAGGGGGCCTGAACTATGGCTACACCTTC. V is TRBV6-5 and J is TRBJ1-2; 8 bases fit TRBD1. This CDR3 contains 14 residues. Trimming at V came to 4 bases and at J to 2 bases, leaving 3 bases not matched to a gene. Germline V CDR1 and CDR2: MNHEY, SVGAGI.

The rearrangement joins TRBV18 to TRBJ1-1; possible D gene TRBD1, 5 bases. CDR3 length: 14 residues. The germline V and J ends were trimmed by 3 bases and 0 bases, with 8 bases remaining between them. Germline V CDR1 and CDR2: KGHSH, LQKENI. CDR3 sequence reads: CASSPTEMNTEAFF. The CDR3 nucleotides are TGTGCCAGCTCACCGACAGAGATGAACACTGAAGCTTTCTTT.

This clone was picked up a small number of times. The rearrangement joins TRBV7-3 to TRBJ1-1, with 8 positions matching TRBD1. V lost 2 bases and J lost 4; bases outside the gene matches: 9. Germline-derived CDR1 and CDR2 are SGHTA and FQGTGA. The CDR3 sequence is 16 residues long. CDR3 region: CASSLDTRGPRTEAFF. The CDR3 bases are TGTGCCAGCAGCTTAGATACCAGGGGGCCTCGCACTGAAGCTTTCTTT. Together with reference TRBV7-3 and TRBJ1-1, the CDR3 gives the full variable domain: GAGVSQTPSNKVTEKGKYVELRCDPISGHTALYWYRQSLGQGPEFLIYFQGTGAADDSGLPNDRFFAVRPEGSVSTLKIQRTERGDSAVYLCASSLDTRGPRTEAFFGQGTRLTVV.

The chain is built from TRBV28 and TRBJ2-2; D might be TRBD2 (5 bases). CDR3 length: 13 amino acids. Germline values: CDR1 MDHEN, CDR2 SYDVKM. The germline V and J ends were trimmed by 10 bases and 11 bases, with 20 bases remaining between them. CDR3 sequence (DNA): TGTGCCACCTCCTTAGGAGGAGTTGGTGAGCTGTTTTTT. Translated: CATSLGGVGELFF.

This chain joins TRBV6-5 and TRBJ1-1, with D tentatively TRBD1 (6 bases). Germline-derived CDR1 and CDR2 are MNHEY and SVGAGI. This CDR3 contains 13 residues. V lost 6 bases to trimming and J lost 1 base, with 9 bases between them. The CDR3 region is CASSTTGNTEAFF. CDR3 sequence (DNA): TGTGCCAGCAGCACGACAGGGAACACTGAAGCTTTCTTT.

The chain carries TRBV7-9 and TRBJ2-2, with TRBD2 identical over 7 bases. V gave up 4 bases and J gave up 1 base; unmatched junction bases: 6. This CDR3 is 16 amino acids long. CDR1 SEHNR and CDR2 FQNEAQ come from the germline V gene (reference sequence). The CDR3 spells CASSYRLALNTGELFF. CDR3 nucleotide sequence: TGTGCCAGCAGCTACCGACTAGCCTTGAACACCGGGGAGCTGTTTTTT.

The V and J genes are TRBV28 and TRBJ2-5; TRBD2 matches 15 bases. The DNA end lines up better with TRBJ2-7; the J call may be wrong. The CDR3 spans 17 residues. Germline lookup yields CDR1 MDHEN and CDR2 SYDVKM. Here the CDR3 DNA reads TGTGCCAGCAGAGCCGGGACTAGCGGGAGGAGCTCCTACGAGCAGTACTTC. Translation: CASRAGTSGRSSYEQYF.

This chain uses TRBV5-4 with TRBJ2-5; D is ambiguous. The germline gives CDR1 SGHNT, CDR2 YYREEE (reference sequence). V dropped 4 bases and J dropped 5 bases, with 6 bases sitting between them. The CDR3 loop spans 11 amino acids. CDR3 bases: TGTGCCAGCAGCATAGGGGAGACCCAGTACTTC. Translating gives CASSIGETQYF.

This chain uses TRBV23-1 with TRBJ2-7; 7 nucleotides line up with TRBD2. TRBV23-1 is an ORF, with its function uncertain. This CDR3 is 14 amino acids long. Germline trimming cut 8 bases from V and 3 bases from J; bases unmatched to any gene: 10. CDR3 coding DNA: TGCGCCAGCCAACAAACCGGGGGGAGCTACGAGCAGTACTTC. Translating gives CASQQTGGSYEQYF.

The rearrangement uses TRBV9 and TRBJ2-3, with 10 bases identical to TRBD2. This CDR3 contains 18 residues. Looked up from germline, CDR1 is SGDLS and CDR2 is YYNGEE. V lost 3 bases, J lost 1 base, and 11 bases stayed unmatched. This CDR3 reads CASSAQTRTSGRTDTQYF. As DNA, the CDR3 is TGTGCCAGCAGCGCTCAAACTCGGACTAGCGGACGCACAGATACGCAGTATTTT.

This clone was seen a single time. The chain combines TRBV6-6 with TRBJ2-7; 7 positions match TRBD1. Germline lookup yields CDR1 MNHNY and CDR2 SVGAGI (reference sequence). The CDR3 is 13 amino acids. V trimming: 6 bases; J trimming: 2 bases; junction bases outside the gene matches: 4. The CDR3 sequence is CASRADRTYEQYF. CDR3 in DNA: TGTGCCAGCAGGGCGGACAGGACCTACGAGCAGTACTTC.

The chain couples TRBV12-1 to TRBJ1-4; TRBD1 is the table's D call, not checked against the DNA. TRBV12-1 is termed a pseudogene. The CDR3 extends over 15 amino acids. CDR3: CASSLSGDRGEKLFF. The CDR3 nucleotides read TGTGCCAGCAGCTTATCCGGGGACAGGGGCGAAAAACTGTTTTTT.

J is TRBJ2-2 and V is TRBV20-1; D unresolved. CDR3 length: 10 amino acids. Trimming pared 6 bases from V and 7 bases from J, leaving 6 bases between. The germline CDR1 and CDR2 sequences are DFQATT and SNEGSKA (reference sequence). The CDR3 protein is CSAEHGELFF. The DNA of the CDR3 is TGCAGTGCAGAACACGGGGAGCTGTTTTTT.

The rearrangement joins TRBV14 to TRBJ2-5; D possibly corresponds to TRBD2 (7 bases). The germline V gene has CDR1 SGHDN and CDR2 FVKESK. V lost 0 bases, J lost 7 bases, and 15 bases lay in between. The CDR3 contains 15 residues. The CDR3 region is CASSQDGGGHGTQYF. The CDR3 bases are TGTGCCAGCAGCCAAGATGGGGGGGGCCACGGGACCCAGTACTTC.

This chain joins TRBV11-2 and TRBJ1-6, with D possibly being TRBD1 (6 bases). The CDR3 loop spans 16 amino acids. V was clipped by 2 bases and J by 2 bases, with 10 bases between them. Per the germline V gene, CDR1 is SGHAT and CDR2 is FQNNGV. CDR3 region: CASSLLRGAYNSPLHF. In DNA form, the CDR3 reads TGTGCCAGCAGCTTATTAAGGGGGGCCTATAATTCACCCCTCCACTTT.

The rearrangement uses TRBV7-3 and TRBJ2-1, with D perhaps matching TRBD1 or TRBD2 (5 bases each). Trimming stripped 5 bases from V and 8 bases from J, with 19 bases between. The CDR3 sequence is 15 residues long. Germline V gene sequence: CDR1 SGHTA, CDR2 FQGTGA. CDR3 DNA: TGTGCCAGCAGCGACCAGGGCGGAAGGGGAGATGAGCAGTTCTTC. Translated: CASSDQGGRGDEQFF.